This record concerns one T cell receptor beta chain sequence. Repertoires were generated with immunoSEQ multiplex PCR, while TCRdb's copy carries only in-frame clones and drops some. The table shows fewer than 200,000 clones, with 75% to 90% occurring only once. The data were obtained in a study of T cell responses to AZD1222 COVID-19 vaccine. Germline V gene sequence: CDR1 SQVTM, CDR2 ANQGSEA. Trimming removed 7 bases from V and 6 bases from J; junction bases left unmatched: 6. The CDR3 spans 12 residues. This clonotype was sampled from an adult in good health. The chain carries TRBV29-1 and TRBJ2-1; 7 positions match TRBD1. Sample: peripheral blood, taken on day 0 of AZD1222 vaccination. The chain's CDR3 is CSAGQPSNEQFF. The CDR3 DNA reads as TGCAGCGCGGGACAGCCCAGCAATGAGCAGTTCTTC.